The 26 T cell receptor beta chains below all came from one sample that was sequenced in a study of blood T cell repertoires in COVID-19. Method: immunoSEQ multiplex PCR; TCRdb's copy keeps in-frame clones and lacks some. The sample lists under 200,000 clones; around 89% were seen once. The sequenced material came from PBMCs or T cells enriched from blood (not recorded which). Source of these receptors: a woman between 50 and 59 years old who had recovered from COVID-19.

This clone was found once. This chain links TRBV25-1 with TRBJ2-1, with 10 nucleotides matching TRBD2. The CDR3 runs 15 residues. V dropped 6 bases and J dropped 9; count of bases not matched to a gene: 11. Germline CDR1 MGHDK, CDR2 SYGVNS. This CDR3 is CASSEVAGGISEQFF. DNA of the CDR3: TGTGCCAGCAGCGAGGTAGCGGGGGGCATCAGTGAGCAGTTCTTC.

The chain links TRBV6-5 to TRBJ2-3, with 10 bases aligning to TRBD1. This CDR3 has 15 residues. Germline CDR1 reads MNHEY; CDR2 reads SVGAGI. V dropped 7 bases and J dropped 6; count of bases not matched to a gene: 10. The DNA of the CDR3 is TGTGCCAGCAAAGCAGGAGACAGGGGGCTCGATACGCAGTATTTT. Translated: CASKAGDRGLDTQYF.

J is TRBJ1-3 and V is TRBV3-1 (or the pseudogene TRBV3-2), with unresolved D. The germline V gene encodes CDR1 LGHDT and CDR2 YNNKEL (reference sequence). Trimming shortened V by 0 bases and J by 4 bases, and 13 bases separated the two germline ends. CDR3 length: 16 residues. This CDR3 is CASSQDEGWRGNTIYF. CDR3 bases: TGTGCCAGCAGCCAAGACGAAGGTTGGAGAGGAAACACCATATATTTT.

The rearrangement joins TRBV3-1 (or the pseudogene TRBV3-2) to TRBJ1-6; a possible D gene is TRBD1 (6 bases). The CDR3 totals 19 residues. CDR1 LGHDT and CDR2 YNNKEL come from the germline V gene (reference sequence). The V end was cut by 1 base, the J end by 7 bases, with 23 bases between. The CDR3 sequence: CASSQVWPTGALPNSPLHF. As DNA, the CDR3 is TGTGCCAGCAGCCAAGTCTGGCCGACAGGAGCACTACCGAATTCACCCCTCCACTTT.

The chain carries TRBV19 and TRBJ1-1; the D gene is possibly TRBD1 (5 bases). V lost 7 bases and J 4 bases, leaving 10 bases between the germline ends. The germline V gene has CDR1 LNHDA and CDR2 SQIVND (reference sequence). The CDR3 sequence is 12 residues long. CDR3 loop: CASNAGGTEAFF. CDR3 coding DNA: TGTGCCAGTAACGCCGGGGGCACTGAAGCTTTCTTT. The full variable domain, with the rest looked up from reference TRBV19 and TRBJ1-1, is DGGITQSPKYLFRKEGQNVTLSCEQNLNHDAMYWYRQDPGQGLRLIYYSQIVNDFQKGDIAEGYSVSREKKESFPLTVTSAQKNPTAFYLCASNAGGTEAFFGQGTRLTVV.

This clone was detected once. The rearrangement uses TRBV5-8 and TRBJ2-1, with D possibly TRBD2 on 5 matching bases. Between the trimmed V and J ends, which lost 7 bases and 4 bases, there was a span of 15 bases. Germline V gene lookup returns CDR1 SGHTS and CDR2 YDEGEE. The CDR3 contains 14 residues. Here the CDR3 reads CASGPGEFYNEQFF. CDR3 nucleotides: TGTGCCAGCGGGCCCGGGGAGTTTTACAATGAGCAGTTCTTC.

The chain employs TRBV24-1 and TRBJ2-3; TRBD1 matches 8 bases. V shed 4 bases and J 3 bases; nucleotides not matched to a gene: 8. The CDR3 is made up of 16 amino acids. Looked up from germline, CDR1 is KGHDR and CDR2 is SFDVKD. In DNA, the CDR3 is TGTGCCACCAGTGAGGTTGACAGGGGTTGGACAGATACGCAGTATTTT. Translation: CATSEVDRGWTDTQYF.

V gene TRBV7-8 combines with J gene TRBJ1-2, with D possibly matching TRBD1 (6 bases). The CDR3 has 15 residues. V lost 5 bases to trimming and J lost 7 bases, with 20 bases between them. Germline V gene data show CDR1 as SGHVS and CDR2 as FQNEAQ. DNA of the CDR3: TGTGCCAGCAGCGCCGAGAGACAGGCCCTGTTTGGCTACACCTTC. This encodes CASSAERQALFGYTF.

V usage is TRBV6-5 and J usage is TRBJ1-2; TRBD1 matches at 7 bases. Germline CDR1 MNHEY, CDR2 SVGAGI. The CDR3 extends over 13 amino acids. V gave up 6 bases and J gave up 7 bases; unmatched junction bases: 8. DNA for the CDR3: TGTGCCAGCAGCGACACGACAGGGATTGGCTACACCTTC. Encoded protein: CASSDTTGIGYTF.

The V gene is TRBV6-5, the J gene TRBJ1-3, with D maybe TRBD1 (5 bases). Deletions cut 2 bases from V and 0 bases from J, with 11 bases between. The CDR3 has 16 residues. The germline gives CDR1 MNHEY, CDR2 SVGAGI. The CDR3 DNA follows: TGTGCCAGCAGTTACGGTCAGGGCGGCTCTGGAAACACCATATATTTT. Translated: CASSYGQGGSGNTIYF.

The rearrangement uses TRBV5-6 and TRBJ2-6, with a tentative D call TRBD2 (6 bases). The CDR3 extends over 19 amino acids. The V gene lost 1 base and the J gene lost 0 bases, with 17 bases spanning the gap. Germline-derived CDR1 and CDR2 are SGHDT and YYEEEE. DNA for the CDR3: TGTGCCAGCAGCTTGATGTTCGGGACTTTAAGCTCTGGGGCCAACGTCCTGACTTTC. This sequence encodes CASSLMFGTLSSGANVLTF.

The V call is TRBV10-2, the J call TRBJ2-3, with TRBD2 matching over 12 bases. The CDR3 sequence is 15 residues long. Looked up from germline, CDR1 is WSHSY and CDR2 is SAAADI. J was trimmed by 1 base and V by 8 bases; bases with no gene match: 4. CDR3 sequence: CASGRLAGGTDTQYF. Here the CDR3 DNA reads TGCGCCAGCGGCAGACTAGCGGGGGGCACAGATACGCAGTATTTT.

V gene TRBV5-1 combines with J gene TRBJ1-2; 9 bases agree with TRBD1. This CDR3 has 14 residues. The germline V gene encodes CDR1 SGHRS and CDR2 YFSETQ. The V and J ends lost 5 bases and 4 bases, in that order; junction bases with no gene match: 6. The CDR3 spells CASRPGTGSYGYTF. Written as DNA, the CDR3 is TGCGCCAGCAGACCCGGGACAGGGAGCTATGGCTACACCTTC.

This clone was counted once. The CDR3 sequence is CASSLPFGGGNYEQYF. CDR3 nucleotide sequence: TGCGCCAGCAGCCTCCCGTTCGGCGGGGGGAACTACGAGCAGTACTTC. V and J are TRBV5-1 and TRBJ2-7, with 8 bases lining up with TRBD2. CDR1 and CDR2 (germline): SGHRS, YFSETQ. Germline trimming cut 4 bases from V and 3 bases from J; bases unmatched to any gene: 12. CDR3 length equals 16 residues.

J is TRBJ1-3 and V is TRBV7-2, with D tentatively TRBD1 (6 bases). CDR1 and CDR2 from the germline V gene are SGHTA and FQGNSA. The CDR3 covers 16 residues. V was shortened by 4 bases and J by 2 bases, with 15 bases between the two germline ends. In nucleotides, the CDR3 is TGTGCCAGCAGCTCGCGCGGACAGCAAACTGGAAACACCATATATTTT. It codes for CASSSRGQQTGNTIYF.

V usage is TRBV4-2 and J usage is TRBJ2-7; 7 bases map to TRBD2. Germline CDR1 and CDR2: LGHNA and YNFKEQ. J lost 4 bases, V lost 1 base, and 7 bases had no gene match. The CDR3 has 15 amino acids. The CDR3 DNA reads TGTGCCAGCAGCCAAGCAAGGGGACTACCTTACGAGCAGTACTTC. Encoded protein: CASSQARGLPYEQYF.

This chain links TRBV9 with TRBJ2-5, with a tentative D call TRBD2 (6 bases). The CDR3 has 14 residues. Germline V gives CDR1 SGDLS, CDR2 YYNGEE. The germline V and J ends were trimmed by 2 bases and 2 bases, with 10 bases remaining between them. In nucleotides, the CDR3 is TGTGCCAGCAGCGTGGGCGGGGCTCAAGAGACCCAGTACTTC. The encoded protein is CASSVGGAQETQYF.

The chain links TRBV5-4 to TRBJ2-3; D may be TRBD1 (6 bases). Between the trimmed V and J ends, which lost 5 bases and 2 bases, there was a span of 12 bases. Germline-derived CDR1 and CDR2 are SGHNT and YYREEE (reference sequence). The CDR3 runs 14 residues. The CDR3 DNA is TGTGCCAGCAGACGGGACACCATCACAGATACGCAGTATTTT. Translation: CASRRDTITDTQYF.

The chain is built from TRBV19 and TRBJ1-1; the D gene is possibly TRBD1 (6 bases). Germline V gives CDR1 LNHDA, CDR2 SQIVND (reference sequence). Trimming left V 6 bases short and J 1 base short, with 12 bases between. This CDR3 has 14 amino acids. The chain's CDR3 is CASSTQGPNTEAFF. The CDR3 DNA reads TGTGCCAGTAGCACACAGGGCCCGAACACTGAAGCTTTCTTT.

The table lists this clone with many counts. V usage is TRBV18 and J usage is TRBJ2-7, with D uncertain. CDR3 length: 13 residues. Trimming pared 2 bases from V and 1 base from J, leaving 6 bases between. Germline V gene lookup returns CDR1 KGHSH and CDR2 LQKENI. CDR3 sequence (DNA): TGTGCCAGCTCACCAAGAGAATCCTACGAGCAGTACTTC. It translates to CASSPRESYEQYF.

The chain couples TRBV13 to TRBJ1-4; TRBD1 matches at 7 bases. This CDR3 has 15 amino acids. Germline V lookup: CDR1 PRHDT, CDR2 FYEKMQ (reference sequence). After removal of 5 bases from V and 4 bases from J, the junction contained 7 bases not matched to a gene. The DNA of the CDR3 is TGTGCCAGCAGCCCGGAGACAGGGCTTAATGAAAAACTGTTTTTT. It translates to CASSPETGLNEKLFF.

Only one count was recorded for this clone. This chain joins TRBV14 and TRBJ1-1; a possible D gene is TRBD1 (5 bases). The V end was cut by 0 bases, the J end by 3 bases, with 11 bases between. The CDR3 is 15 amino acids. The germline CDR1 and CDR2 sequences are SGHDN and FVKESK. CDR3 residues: CASSQDRGEYTEAFF. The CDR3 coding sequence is TGTGCCAGCAGCCAAGATCGGGGGGAATACACTGAAGCTTTCTTT.

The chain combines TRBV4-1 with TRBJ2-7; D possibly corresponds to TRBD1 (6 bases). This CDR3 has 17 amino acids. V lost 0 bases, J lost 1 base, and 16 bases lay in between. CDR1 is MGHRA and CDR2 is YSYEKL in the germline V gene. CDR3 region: CASSQDLSRGWSYEQYF. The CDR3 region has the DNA TGCGCCAGCAGCCAAGATCTTTCCAGGGGATGGTCCTACGAGCAGTACTTC.

Here the CDR3 reads CASSRGGAYEQYF. DNA of the CDR3: TGTGCCAGCAGCCGGGGCGGCGCCTACGAGCAGTACTTC. The chain is built from TRBV4-2 and TRBJ2-7; tentative D call: TRBD1 (5 bases). The CDR3 length is 13 residues. Germline lookup yields CDR1 LGHNA and CDR2 YNFKEQ. With 4 bases removed from V and 2 bases from J, the gap between germline ends came to 9 bases.

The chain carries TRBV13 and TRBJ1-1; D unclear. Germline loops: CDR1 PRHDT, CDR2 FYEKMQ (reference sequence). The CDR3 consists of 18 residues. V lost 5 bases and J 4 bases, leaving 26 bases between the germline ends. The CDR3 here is CASSPLGEGWGEGTEAFF. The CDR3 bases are TGTGCCAGCAGCCCACTCGGCGAAGGGTGGGGAGAGGGCACTGAAGCTTTCTTT.

The CDR3 sequence: CASSLRRTYNEQFF. In DNA form, the CDR3 reads TGTGCCAGCAGCTTAAGGAGGACCTACAATGAGCAGTTCTTC. V and J are TRBV7-2 and TRBJ2-1, with D possibly matching TRBD2 (5 bases). The CDR3 runs to 14 residues. Trimming removed 2 bases at V and 2 bases at J, with 7 bases between. CDR1 and CDR2 (germline): SGHTA, FQGNSA.